This T cell receptor beta chain was observed in a study of CD8 T cells in ankylosing spondylitis. In its sample, this clonotype was seen a few times. TCRdb itself ran the 5' RACE reads through MiXCR, one entry per CDR3 protein. The repertoire includes around 300,000 distinct CDR3 sequences, roughly 10% of them detected once, and about 10% sits in the top ten. The junction had 7 bases not matched to a gene; V was cut back by 4 bases and J by 1 base. The CDR3 consists of 18 residues. Germline loops: CDR1 LNHDA, CDR2 SQIVND (reference sequence). V usage is TRBV19 and J usage is TRBJ2-6; 10 nucleotides agree with TRBD1. Sequences were obtained from blood, either unsorted or a sorted T cell fraction (not recorded which). The receptor comes from a female donor with ankylosing spondylitis or in good health (not recorded which). The CDR3: CASSTRGQGLSGANVLTF. DNA for the CDR3: TGTGCCAGTAGTACAAGGGGACAGGGGCTATCTGGGGCCAACGTCCTGACTTTC.